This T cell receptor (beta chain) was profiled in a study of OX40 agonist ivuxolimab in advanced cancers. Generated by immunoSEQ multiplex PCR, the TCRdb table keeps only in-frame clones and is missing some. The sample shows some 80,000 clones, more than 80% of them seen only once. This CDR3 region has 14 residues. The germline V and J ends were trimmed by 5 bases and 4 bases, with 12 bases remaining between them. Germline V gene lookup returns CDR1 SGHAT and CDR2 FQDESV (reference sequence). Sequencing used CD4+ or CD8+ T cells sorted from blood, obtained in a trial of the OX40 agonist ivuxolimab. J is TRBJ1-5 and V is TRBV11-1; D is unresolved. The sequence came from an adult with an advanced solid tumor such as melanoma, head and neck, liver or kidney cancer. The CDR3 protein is CASSAGIGNQPQHF. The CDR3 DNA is TGTGCCAGCAGCGCCGGGATCGGGAATCAGCCCCAGCATTTT.